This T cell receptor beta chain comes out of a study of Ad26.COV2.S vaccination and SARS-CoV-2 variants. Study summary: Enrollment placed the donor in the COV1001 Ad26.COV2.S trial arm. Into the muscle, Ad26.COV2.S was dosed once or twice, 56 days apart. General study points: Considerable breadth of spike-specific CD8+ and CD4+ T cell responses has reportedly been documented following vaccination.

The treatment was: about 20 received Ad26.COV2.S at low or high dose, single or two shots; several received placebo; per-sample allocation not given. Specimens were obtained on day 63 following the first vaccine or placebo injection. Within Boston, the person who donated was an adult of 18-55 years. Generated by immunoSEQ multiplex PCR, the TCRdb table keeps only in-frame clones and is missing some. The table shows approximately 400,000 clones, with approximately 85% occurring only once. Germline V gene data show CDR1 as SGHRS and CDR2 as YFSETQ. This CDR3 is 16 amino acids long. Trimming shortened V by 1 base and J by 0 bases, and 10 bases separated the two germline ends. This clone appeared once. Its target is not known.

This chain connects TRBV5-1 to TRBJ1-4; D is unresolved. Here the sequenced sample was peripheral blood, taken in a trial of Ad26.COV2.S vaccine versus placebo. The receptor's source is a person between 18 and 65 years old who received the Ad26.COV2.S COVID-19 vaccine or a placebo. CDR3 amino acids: CASSLPGSPTNEKLFF. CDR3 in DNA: TGCGCCAGCAGCTTGCCGGGTTCTCCAACTAATGAAAAACTGTTTTTT.